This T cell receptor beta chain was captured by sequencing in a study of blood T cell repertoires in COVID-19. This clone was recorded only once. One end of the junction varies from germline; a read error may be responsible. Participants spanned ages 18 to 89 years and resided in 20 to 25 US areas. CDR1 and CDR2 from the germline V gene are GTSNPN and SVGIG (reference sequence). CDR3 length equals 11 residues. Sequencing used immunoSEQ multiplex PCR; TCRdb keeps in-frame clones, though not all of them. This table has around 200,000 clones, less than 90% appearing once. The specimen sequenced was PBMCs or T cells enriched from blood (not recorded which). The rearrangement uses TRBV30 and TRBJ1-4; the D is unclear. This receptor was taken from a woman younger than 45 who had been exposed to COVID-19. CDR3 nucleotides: TGTGCCCGGAGCTCAGGTGAAAAACTGTTTTTT. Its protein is CARSSGEKLFF.